This paragraph covers one T cell receptor beta chain sequence. The specificity of this receptor is unknown. A much larger clonotype is one base distant, so this may be a read error. This entry belongs to a study of read filtering for tumor transcriptome and immune sequencing (dated by TCRdb to between 2020 and 2021). In terms of the full investigation: The cohort consisted of approximately 17 male and more than 11 female patients, with a mean age of about 70 years and an age range of roughly 45 to 90. TCR repertoires obtained by targeted immune repertoire sequencing and by bulk whole-transcriptome sequencing performed on the same bone marrow samples were compared. Per sample, about 4 to 11 million TCR-region mapped reads were obtained with IR-seq, compared with only about 85 to 1,400 with RNA-seq. A main aim was a read-filtering strategy for immune repertoire data, specifically whether clonotypes supported by a single read should be removed. By revised international staging, about 8 patients were R-ISS I, about 17 were R-ISS II and 7 were R-ISS III. After DNase treatment, whole-transcriptome libraries were prepared with the TruSeq RNA Access Library Prep Kit. What the study reported, not specific to this receptor: The correlation between IR-seq and RNA-seq shared clonotype proportions rose when single-read clonotypes were removed. Compared with RNA-seq, IR-seq captured clonotypes at much greater depth and more reliably, and a smaller IR-seq throughput was enough to identify most of the shared clonotypes. The sorted CD138-negative fraction was a mixed bone marrow immune population, not purified T cells. In IR-seq, approximately 82% of clonotypes but 3% to 4.5% of total reads were represented by single-read clonotypes, whereas in RNA-seq, 74.6% of clonotypes and approximately 40% of reads were represented by single-read clonotypes.

TCR libraries were constructed from roughly 400 ng RNA using the Immunoverse kit, and molecular barcoded adaptors covering alpha/delta and beta/gamma chains were employed. TCR library preparation used the same RNA that was used for transcriptome sequencing. An Illumina HiSeq 4000 with 2 x 150 cycles was used to sequence the TCR libraries. The authors' pipeline ran thus. TCR reads were aligned to human V, D, J and C references and assembled into CDR3 clonotypes with MiXCR, including quality filtering and error correction. The tcR package in R was used for analysis of clonotype counts and gene usage diversity. Raw mapping reads were checked after the RNA-seq reads had been mapped by STAR aligner version 2.5.3a onto the human GRCh37 genome. To test how sequencing depth affected the clonotypes detected, IR-seq fastq files were randomly downsampled with Seqtk 1.3. Clones were called with MiXCR by TCRdb after fastp trimmed the public reads at Q25, and only in-frame beta chains were retained. Rows matching on CDR3 protein sequence are summarized as one entry with the most common DNA and genes. Clone size and V and J calls follow TCRdb, not the original study. The table for this sample lists fewer than 50,000 distinct CDR3 sequences; approximately 13% of them were counted only once. 25% to 30% of the sample lies in the top ten.

Each patient had bone marrow sampled at the time of active disease. Ficoll-Hypaque density gradient centrifugation was used to isolate the bone marrow mononuclear cells. To remove myeloma plasma cells, the cells were labeled with CD138 magnetic microbeads on a MACS separator, and CD138-negative cells were then collected by negative selection. Purity of the isolated cells was checked by flow cytometry on an Attune NxT using CD138 antibodies. TRIzol reagent was used to extract total RNA, and a NanoDrop spectrophotometer was used to quantify the extracted RNA. Paired RNA-seq and IR-seq were performed on each patient's CD138-negative bone marrow sample. Sequenced input: a population of CD138-negative cells sorted from bone marrow. What the cell subset or site label conveys for this sample: bone marrow mononuclear cells depleted of CD138+ plasma/myeloma cells by negative magnetic selection. This receptor was identified in a donor at least 40 years old with multiple myeloma.

At the DNA level, the sequence is TGTGCCAGCAGTCTCTGGGCAAAACAAGAGACCCAGTACTTC. This translates into CASSLWAKQETQYF. The sequence joins TRBV28 to TRBJ2-5, with the D gene too uncertain to name. There are 14 amino acids in the CDR3, from cysteine to phenylalanine inclusive. Only the CDR3 part of the read is kept: 42 bases, read in frame from the first base. Trimming costs V 5 bases and J 2 bases, and their ends lie 12 bases apart. The germline V gene gives CDR1 as MDHEN and CDR2 as SYDVKM.